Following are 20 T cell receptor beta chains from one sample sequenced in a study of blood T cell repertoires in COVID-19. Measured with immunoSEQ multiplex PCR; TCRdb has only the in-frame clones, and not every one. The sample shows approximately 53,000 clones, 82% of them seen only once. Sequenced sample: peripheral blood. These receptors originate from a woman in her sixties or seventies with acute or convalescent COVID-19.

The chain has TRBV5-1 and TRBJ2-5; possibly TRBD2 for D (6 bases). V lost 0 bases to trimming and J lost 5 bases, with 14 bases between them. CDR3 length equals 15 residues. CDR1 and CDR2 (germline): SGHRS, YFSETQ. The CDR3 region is CASSLGGGPGETQYF. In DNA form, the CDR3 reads TGCGCCAGCAGCTTGGGGGGAGGCCCCGGGGAGACCCAGTACTTC.

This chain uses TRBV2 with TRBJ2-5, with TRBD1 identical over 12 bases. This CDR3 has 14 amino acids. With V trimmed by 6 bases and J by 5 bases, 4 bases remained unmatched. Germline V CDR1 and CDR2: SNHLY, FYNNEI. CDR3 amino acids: CASRGTGGGETQYF. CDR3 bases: TGTGCCAGCAGGGGGACAGGGGGCGGGGAGACCCAGTACTTC.

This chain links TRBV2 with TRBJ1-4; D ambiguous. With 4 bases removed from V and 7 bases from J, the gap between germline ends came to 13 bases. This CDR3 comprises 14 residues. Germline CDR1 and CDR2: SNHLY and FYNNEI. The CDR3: CASSAGVRSEKLFF. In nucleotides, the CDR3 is TGTGCCAGCAGTGCCGGGGTACGGAGTGAAAAACTGTTTTTT.

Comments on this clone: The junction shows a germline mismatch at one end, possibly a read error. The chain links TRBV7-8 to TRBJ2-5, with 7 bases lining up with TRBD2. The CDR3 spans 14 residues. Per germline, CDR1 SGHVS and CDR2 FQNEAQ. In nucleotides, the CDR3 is TGTGCCAGCAGTTTAGCGGGCGGGGGAGAGACCCAGTACTTC. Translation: CASSLAGGGETQYF.

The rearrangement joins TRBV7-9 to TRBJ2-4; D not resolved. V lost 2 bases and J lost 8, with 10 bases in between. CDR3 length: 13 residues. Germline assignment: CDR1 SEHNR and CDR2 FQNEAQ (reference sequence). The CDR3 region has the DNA TGTGCCAGCAGCTTACCAGCGATTGACATTCAGTACTTC. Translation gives CASSLPAIDIQYF.

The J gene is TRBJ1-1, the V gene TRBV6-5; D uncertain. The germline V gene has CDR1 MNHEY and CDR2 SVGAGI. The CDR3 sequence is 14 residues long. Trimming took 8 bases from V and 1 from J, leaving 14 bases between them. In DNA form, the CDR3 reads TGTGCCAGCTTAAACCTGGCGGAGAACACTGAAGCTTTCTTT. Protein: CASLNLAENTEAFF.

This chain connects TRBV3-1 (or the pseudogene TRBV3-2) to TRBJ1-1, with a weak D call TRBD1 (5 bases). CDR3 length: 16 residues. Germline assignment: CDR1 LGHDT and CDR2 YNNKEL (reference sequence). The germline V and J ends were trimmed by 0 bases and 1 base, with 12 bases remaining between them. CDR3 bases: TGTGCCAGCAGCCAAGAGGTCTGGCAGGGGAACACTGAAGCTTTCTTT. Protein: CASSQEVWQGNTEAFF.

The CDR3 loop is CASSLIAPNTEAFF. The DNA for the CDR3 is TGTGCCAGCAGCTTAATCGCGCCTAACACTGAAGCTTTCTTT. This chain connects TRBV7-9 to TRBJ1-1; the D is unclear. The CDR3 extends over 14 amino acids. Germline CDR1 is SEHNR and CDR2 is FQNEAQ (reference sequence). Trimming shortened V by 2 bases and J by 2 bases, and 9 bases separated the two germline ends.

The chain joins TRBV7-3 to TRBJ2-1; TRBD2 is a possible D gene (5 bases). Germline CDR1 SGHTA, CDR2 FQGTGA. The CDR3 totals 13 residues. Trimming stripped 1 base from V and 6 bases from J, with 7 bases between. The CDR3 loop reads CASSLIRGNEQFF. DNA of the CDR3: TGTGCCAGCAGCTTAATTCGGGGCAATGAGCAGTTCTTC.

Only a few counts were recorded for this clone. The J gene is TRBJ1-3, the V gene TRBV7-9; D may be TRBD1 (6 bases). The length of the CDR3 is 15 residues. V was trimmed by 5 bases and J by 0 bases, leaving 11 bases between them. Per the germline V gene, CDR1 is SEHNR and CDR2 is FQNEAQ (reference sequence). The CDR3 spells CASSRRGPSGNTIYF. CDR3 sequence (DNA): TGTGCCAGCAGCCGCAGGGGCCCCTCTGGAAACACCATATATTTT.

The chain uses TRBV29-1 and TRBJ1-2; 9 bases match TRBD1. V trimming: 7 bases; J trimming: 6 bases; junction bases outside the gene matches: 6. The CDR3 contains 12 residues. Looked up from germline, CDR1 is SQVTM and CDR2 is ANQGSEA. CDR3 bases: TGCAGCGGCCAGCGGACAGGGGATGGCTACACCTTC. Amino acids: CSGQRTGDGYTF.

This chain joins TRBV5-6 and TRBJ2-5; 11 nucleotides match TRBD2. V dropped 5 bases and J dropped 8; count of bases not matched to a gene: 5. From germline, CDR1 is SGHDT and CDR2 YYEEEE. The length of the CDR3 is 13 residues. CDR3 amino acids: CASRTSGIITQYF. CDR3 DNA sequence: TGTGCCAGCAGGACTAGCGGGATTATCACCCAGTACTTC.

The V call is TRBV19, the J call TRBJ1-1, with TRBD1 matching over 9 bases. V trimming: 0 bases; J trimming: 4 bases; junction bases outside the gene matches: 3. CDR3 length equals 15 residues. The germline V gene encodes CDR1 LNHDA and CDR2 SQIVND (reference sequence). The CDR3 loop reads CASSIEGTGFTEAFF. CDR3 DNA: TGTGCCAGTAGTATAGAGGGGACAGGGTTCACTGAAGCTTTCTTT.

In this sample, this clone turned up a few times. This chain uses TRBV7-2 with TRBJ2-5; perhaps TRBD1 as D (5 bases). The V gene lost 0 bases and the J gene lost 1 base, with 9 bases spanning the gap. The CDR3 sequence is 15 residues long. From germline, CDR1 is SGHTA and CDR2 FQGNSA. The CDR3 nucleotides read TGTGCCAGCAGCTTAGCGTGGGGCAGCCAAGAGACCCAGTACTTC. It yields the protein CASSLAWGSQETQYF.

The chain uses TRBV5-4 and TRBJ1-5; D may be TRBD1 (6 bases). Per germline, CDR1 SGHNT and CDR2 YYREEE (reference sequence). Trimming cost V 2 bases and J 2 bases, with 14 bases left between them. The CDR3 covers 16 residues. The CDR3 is CASSFQGGGRNQPQHF. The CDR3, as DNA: TGTGCCAGCAGCTTTCAGGGAGGGGGGCGCAATCAGCCCCAGCATTTT.

The CDR3 nucleotides are TGTGCCAGCAGACCGACAGGGGCCGGGGAGCTGTTTTTT. It translates to CASRPTGAGELFF. The chain is built from TRBV27 and TRBJ2-2; TRBD1 agrees at 8 bases. The CDR3 loop spans 13 amino acids. Germline V lookup: CDR1 MNHEY, CDR2 SMNVEV (reference sequence). The junction had 3 bases not matched to a gene; V was cut back by 6 bases and J by 6 bases.

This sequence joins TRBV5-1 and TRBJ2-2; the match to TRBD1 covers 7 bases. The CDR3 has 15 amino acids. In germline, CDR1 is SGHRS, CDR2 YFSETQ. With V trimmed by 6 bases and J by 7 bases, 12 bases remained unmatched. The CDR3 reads CASTANQGVNGELFF. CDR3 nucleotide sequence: TGCGCCAGCACCGCTAATCAGGGGGTAAACGGGGAGCTGTTTTTT.

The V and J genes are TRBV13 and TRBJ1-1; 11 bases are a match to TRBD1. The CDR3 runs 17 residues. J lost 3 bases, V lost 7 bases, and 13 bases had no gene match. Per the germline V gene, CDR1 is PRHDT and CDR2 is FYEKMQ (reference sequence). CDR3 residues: CASNTKGDRGGDTEAFF. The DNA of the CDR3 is TGTGCCAGCAACACTAAAGGGGACAGGGGGGGAGACACTGAAGCTTTCTTT.

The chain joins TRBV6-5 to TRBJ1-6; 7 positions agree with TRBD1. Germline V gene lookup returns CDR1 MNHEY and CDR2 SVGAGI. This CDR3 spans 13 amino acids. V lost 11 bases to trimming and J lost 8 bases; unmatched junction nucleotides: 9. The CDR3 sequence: CACQRDSYSPLHF. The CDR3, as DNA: TGTGCCTGTCAACGGGACAGCTATTCACCCCTCCACTTT.

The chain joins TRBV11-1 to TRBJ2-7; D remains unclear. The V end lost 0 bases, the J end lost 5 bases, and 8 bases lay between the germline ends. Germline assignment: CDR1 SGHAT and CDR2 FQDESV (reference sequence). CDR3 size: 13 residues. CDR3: CASSLAWSDEQYF. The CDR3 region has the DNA TGTGCCAGCAGCTTAGCCTGGAGCGACGAGCAGTACTTC.